This TCR beta chain was profiled in a study of blood T cell repertoires in COVID-19. In the study overall: Samples taken during acute and convalescent COVID-19 were collected in the United States, Italy and Spain. The analysed material was cDNA or gDNA that came from T cells, B-cell-depleted T cells, or PBMCs.

The CDR3 extends over 15 amino acids. V was cut by 4 bases and J by 1 base, with 11 bases left in between. Germline CDR1 SGHDN, CDR2 FVKESK. Profiling relied on immunoSEQ multiplex PCR, and the TCRdb table lists in-frame clones only, not all of them. The sample lists hundreds of thousands of clones, 80% to 90% occurring once. Sequencing used peripheral blood. This chain connects TRBV14 to TRBJ2-1; a weak D match, TRBD1 (5 bases). The receptor comes from a man aged 80 or over with acute or convalescent COVID-19. The CDR3 region is CASSPAGISYNEQFF. The CDR3 DNA reads as TGTGCCAGCAGCCCTGCAGGGATATCCTACAATGAGCAGTTCTTC. The full variable domain, its missing parts supplied by reference TRBV14 and TRBJ2-1, is EAGVTQFPSHSVIEKGQTVTLRCDPISGHDNLYWYRRVMGKEIKFLLHFVKESKQDESGMPNNRFLAERTGGTYSTLKVQPAELEDSGVYFCASSPAGISYNEQFFGPGTRLTVL.